This T cell receptor (beta chain) was recovered during a study of PD-1 blockade in classical Hodgkin lymphoma. The length of the CDR3 is 14 residues. Germline V gene data show CDR1 as SGHTS and CDR2 as YDEGEE. V gave up 0 bases and J gave up 2 bases, with 9 bases separating them. Overall study findings and caveats: By C4D1 there was a significant rise in CD4+ TCR diversity but not in CD8+ TCR diversity. At baseline, newly diagnosed patients reportedly showed less TCR diversity than healthy donors. Complete responders' baseline diversity resembled that of newly diagnosed patients. Patients who began taking nivolumab under 1 year after ASCT were left out.

Exposure to brentuximab vedotin varied, and each patient had relapsed following autologous stem cell transplantation. Profiled with immunoSEQ multiplex PCR; TCRdb holds only in-frame clones, not every one. The table includes tens of thousands of clones, around 64% detected once. About this clone: Its antigen remains unidentified.

The source material was peripheral blood mononuclear cells (PBMCs), sampled at baseline. The sequence derives from a human donor with classical Hodgkin lymphoma. The chain uses TRBV5-8 and TRBJ2-7; D unclear. The CDR3 reads CASSLGALTYEQYF. CDR3 nucleotides: TGTGCCAGCAGCTTGGGAGCATTGACCTACGAGCAGTACTTC.